This T cell receptor beta chain was profiled in a study of CD8 T cells in Susac syndrome. Notes on the study in general: By the study's own acknowledgment, its TCR sequencing and HLA analysis included relatively few individuals.

The CDR3 spans 14 residues. Germline CDR1 is SNHLY and CDR2 is FYNNEI. Trimming took 4 bases from V and 3 from J; bases not matched to a gene: 1. An input of 0.5 to 1 ug of RNA was subjected to reverse transcription using random hexamers. Across 54 Vbeta and 13 Jbeta, TCR beta CDR3 was amplified with immunoSEQ multiplex PCR. Each CDR3 protein gets one entry after TCRdb re-called the immunoSEQ multiplex PCR reads with MiXCR. The sample carries some 220,000 distinct CDR3 sequences, around 95% recorded once. A remark on this clonotype: Antigen unknown.

The sample comprised CD4+ T cells from PBMCs. This receptor was identified in a human donor with multiple sclerosis. The gene calls are TRBV2 and TRBJ2-3, with 10 nucleotides matching TRBD1. In DNA, the CDR3 is TGTGCCAGCAGTGGGGACAGGGGTACAGATACGCAGTATTTT. The encoded protein is CASSGDRGTDTQYF.